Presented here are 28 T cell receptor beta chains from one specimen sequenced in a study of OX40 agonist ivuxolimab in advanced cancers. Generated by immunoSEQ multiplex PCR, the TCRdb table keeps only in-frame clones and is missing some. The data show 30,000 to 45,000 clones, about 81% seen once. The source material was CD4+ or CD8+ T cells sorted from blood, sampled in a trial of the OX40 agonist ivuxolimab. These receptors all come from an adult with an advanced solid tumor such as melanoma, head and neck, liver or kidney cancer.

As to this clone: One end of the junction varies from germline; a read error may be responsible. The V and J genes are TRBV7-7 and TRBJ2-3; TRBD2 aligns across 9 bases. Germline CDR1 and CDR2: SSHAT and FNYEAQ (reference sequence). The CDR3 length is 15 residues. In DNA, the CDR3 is TGTGCTAGCAGCTTAGACGCGGGGGGGCTAGATACGCAGTATTTT. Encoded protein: CASSLDAGGLDTQYF.

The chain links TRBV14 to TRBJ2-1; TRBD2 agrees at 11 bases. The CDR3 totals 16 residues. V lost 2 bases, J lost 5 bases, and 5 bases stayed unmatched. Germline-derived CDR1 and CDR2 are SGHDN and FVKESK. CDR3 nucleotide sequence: TGTGCCAGCAGCCAACAATTACTAGCGGGGGACAATGAGCAGTTCTTC. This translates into CASSQQLLAGDNEQFF.

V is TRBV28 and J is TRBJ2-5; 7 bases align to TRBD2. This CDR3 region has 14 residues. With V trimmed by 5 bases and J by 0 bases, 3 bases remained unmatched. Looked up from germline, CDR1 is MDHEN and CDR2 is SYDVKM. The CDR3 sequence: CASSGGGYQETQYF. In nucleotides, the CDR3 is TGTGCCAGCAGTGGGGGGGGGTACCAAGAGACCCAGTACTTC.

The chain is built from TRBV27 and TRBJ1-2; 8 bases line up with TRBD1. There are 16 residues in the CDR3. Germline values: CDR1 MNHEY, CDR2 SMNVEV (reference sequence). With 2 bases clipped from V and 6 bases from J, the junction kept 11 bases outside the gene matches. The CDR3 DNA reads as TGTGCCAGCAGTTTACGGACCGGACAGGGACAGGATGGCTACACCTTC. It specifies CASSLRTGQGQDGYTF.

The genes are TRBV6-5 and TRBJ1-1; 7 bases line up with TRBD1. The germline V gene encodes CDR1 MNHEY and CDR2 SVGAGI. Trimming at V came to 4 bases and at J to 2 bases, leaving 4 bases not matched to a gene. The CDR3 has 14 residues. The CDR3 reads CASSWGQSNTEAFF. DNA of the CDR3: TGTGCCAGCAGTTGGGGACAGTCAAACACTGAAGCTTTCTTT.

This CDR3 is CASSQAVPGLAHEQFF. DNA of the CDR3: TGTGCCAGCAGCCAAGCGGTTCCGGGACTAGCTCATGAGCAGTTCTTC. The V and J genes are TRBV14 and TRBJ2-1, with 9 bases lining up with TRBD2. Losses at the gene ends were 1 base for V and 8 bases for J; bases not matched to a gene: 9. Germline V gene lookup returns CDR1 SGHDN and CDR2 FVKESK. CDR3 length: 16 residues.

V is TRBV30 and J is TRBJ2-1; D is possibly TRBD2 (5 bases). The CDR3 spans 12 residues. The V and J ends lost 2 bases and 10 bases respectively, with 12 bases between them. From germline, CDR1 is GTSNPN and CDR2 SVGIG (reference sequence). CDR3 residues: CAWSRRGLEQFF. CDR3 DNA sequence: TGTGCCTGGAGTAGGAGAGGGCTAGAGCAGTTCTTC.

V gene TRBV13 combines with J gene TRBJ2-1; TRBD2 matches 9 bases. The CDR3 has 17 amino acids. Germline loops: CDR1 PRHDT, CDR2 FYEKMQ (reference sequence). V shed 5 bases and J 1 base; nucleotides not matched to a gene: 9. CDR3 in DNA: TGTGCCAGCAGCCGAAAAAGCGGGGGGACATCCTACAATGAGCAGTTCTTC. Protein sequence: CASSRKSGGTSYNEQFF.

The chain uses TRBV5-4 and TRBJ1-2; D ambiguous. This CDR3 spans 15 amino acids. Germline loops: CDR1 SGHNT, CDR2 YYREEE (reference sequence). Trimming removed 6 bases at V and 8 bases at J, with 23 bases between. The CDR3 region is CASTVAGGYFEGYTF. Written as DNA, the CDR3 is TGTGCCAGCACAGTTGCCGGCGGCTACTTTGAGGGCTACACCTTC. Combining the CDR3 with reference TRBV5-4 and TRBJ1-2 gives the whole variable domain ETGVTQSPTHLIKTRGQQVTLRCSSQSGHNTVSWYQQALGQGPQFIFQYYREEENGRGNFPPRFSGLQFPNYSSELNVNALELDDSALYLCASTVAGGYFEGYTFGSGTRLTVV.

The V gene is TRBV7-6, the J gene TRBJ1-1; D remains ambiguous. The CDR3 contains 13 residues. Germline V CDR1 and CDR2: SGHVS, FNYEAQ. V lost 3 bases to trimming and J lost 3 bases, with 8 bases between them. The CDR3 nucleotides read TGTGCCAGCAGCTTGGCCCAGCACACTGAAGCTTTCTTT. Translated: CASSLAQHTEAFF.

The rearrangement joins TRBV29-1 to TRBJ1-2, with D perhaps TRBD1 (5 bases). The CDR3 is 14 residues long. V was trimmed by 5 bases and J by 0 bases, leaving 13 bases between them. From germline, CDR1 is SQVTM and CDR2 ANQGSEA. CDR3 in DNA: TGCAGCGTTATAGGGGAGAGGACTAACTATGGCTACACCTTC. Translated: CSVIGERTNYGYTF.

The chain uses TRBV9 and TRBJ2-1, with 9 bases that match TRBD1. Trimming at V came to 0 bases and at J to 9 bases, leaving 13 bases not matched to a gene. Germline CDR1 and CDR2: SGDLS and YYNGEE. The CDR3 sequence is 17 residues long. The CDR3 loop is CASSVEGGTGSRTEQFF. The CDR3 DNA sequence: TGTGCCAGCAGCGTAGAAGGGGGGACAGGGAGCCGTACTGAGCAGTTCTTC.

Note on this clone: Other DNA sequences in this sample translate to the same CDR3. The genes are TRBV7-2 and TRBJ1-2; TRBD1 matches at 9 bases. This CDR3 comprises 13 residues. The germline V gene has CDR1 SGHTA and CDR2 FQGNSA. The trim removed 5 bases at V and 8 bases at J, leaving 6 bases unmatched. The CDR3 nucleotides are TGTGCCAGCAGCCCCAGGGACAGGGACGGCTACACCTTC. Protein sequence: CASSPRDRDGYTF.

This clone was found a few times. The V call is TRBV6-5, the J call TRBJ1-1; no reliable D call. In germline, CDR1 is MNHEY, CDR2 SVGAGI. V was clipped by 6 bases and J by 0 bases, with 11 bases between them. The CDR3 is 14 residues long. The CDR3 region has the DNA TGTGCCAGCAGGGAGAAGGGCCTGAACACTGAAGCTTTCTTT. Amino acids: CASREKGLNTEAFF.

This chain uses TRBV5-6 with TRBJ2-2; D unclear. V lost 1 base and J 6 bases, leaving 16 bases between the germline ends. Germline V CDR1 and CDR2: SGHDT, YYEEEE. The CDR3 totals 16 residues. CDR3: CASSLSPRAGPGELFF. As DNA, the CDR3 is TGTGCCAGCAGCTTGTCCCCCCGGGCAGGACCCGGGGAGCTGTTTTTT.

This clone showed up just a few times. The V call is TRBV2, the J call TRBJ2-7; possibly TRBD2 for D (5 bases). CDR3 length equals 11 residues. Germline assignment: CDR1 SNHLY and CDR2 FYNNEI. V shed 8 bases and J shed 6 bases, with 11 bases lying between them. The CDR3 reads CASGSNPEQYF. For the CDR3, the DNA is TGTGCCAGCGGGAGCAATCCCGAGCAGTACTTC.

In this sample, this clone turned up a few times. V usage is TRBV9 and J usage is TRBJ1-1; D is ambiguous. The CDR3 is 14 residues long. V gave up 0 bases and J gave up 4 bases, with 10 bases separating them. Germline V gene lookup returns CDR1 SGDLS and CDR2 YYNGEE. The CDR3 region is CASSVVSSSTEAFF. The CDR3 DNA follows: TGTGCCAGCAGCGTAGTTTCCAGCAGCACTGAAGCTTTCTTT.

DNA for the CDR3: TGTGCCAGTAGTATTTTGCGGGGGGACACAGATACGCAGTATTTT. This sequence encodes CASSILRGDTDTQYF. The chain joins TRBV19 to TRBJ2-3; TRBD2 matches at 8 bases. Per the germline V gene, CDR1 is LNHDA and CDR2 is SQIVND (reference sequence). V lost 3 bases, J lost 2 bases, and 4 bases stayed unmatched. The CDR3 is 15 amino acids. The full variable domain, its missing parts supplied by reference TRBV19 and TRBJ2-3, is DGGITQSPKYLFRKEGQNVTLSCEQNLNHDAMYWYRQDPGQGLRLIYYSQIVNDFQKGDIAEGYSVSREKKESFPLTVTSAQKNPTAFYLCASSILRGDTDTQYFGPGTRLTVL.

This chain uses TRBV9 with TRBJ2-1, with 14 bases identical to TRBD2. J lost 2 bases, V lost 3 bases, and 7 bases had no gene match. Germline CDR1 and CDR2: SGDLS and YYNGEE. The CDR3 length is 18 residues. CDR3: CASSARGTSGGPYNEQFF. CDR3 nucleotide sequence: TGTGCCAGCAGCGCACGAGGGACTAGCGGGGGCCCCTACAATGAGCAGTTCTTC.

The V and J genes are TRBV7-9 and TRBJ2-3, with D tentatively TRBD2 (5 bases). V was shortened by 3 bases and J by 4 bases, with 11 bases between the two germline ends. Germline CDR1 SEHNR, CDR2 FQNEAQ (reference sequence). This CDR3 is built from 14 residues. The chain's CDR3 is CASSLDGVADTQYF. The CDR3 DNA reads TGTGCCAGCAGCTTGGACGGGGTAGCAGATACGCAGTATTTT.

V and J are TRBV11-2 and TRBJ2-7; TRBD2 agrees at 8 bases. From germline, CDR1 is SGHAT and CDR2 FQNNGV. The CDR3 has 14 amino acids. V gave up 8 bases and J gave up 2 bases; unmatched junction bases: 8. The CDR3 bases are TGTGCCAGCTCGCTCGGGAGGGCCGCCTACGAGCAGTACTTC. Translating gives CASSLGRAAYEQYF.

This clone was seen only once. For the CDR3, the DNA is TGTGCCAGCAGCTTGCCCAGCGGGGGGGCCGGGGAGCAGTTCTTC. As protein: CASSLPSGGAGEQFF. V and J are TRBV5-8 and TRBJ2-1, with 10 positions matching TRBD2. CDR1 and CDR2 (germline): SGHTS, YDEGEE. With 1 base clipped from V and 10 bases from J, the junction kept 8 bases outside the gene matches. The CDR3 is 15 amino acids.

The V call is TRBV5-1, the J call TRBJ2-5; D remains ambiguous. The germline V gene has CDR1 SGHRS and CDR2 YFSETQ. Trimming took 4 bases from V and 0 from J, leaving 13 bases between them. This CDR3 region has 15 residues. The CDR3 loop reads CASSPGVGNQETQYF. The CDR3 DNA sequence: TGCGCCAGCAGCCCTGGAGTGGGAAACCAAGAGACCCAGTACTTC.

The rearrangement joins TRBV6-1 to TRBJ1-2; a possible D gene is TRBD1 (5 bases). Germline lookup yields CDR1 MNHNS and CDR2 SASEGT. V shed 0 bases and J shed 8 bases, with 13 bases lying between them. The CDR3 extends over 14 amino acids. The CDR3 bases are TGTGCCAGCAGTGAAGCGGGGGGAAGGGAAGGCTACACCTTC. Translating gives CASSEAGGREGYTF.

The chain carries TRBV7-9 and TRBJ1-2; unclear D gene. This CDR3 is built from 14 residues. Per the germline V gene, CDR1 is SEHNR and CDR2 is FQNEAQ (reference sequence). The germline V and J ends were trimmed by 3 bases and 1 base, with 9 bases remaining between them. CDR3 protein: CASSLAGFNYGYTF. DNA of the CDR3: TGTGCCAGCAGCTTGGCCGGATTTAACTATGGCTACACCTTC.

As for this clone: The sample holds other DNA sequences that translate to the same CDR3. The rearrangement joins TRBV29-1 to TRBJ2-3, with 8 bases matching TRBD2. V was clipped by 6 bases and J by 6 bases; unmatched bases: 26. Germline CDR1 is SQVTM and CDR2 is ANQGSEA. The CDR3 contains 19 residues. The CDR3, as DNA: TGCAGCGTCGCCCCCCGGATGCTAGGGTTAGCGGGGCCGGTTGATACGCAGTATTTT. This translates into CSVAPRMLGLAGPVDTQYF.

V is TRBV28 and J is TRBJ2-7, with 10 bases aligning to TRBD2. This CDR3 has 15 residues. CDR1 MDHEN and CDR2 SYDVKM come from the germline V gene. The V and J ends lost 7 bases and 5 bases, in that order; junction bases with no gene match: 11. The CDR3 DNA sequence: TGTGCCAGCACCCCTGGGGCTAGCGGGAGAAACGAGCAGTACTTC. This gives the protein CASTPGASGRNEQYF.

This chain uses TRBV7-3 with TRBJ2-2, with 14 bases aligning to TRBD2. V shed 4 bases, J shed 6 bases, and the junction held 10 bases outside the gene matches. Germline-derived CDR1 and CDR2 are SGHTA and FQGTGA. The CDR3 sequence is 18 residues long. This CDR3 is CASSSTPGLAGAAGELFF. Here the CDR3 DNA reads TGTGCCAGCAGCTCGACCCCGGGACTAGCGGGGGCGGCCGGGGAGCTGTTTTTT.